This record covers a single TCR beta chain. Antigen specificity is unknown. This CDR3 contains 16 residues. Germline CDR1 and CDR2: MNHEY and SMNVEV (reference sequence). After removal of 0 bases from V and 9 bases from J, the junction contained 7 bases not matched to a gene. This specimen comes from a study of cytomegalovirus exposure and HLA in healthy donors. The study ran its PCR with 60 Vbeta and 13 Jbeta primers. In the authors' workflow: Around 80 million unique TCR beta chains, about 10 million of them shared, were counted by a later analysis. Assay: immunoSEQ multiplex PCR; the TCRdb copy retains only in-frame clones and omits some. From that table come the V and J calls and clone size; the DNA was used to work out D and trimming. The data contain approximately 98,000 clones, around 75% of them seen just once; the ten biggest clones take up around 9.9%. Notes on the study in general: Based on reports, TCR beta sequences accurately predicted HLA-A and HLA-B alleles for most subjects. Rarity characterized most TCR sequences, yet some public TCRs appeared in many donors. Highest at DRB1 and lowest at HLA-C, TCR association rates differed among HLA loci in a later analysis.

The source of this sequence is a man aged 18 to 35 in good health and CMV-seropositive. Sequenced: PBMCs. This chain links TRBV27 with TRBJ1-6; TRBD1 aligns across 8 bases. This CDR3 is CASSLSITGGRSPLHF. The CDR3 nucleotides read TGTGCCAGCAGTTTATCGATAACAGGGGGTCGTTCACCCCTCCACTTT.